These 32 T cell receptor beta chains share one sample of origin, sequenced in a study of Ad26.COV2.S vaccination and SARS-CoV-2 variants. Treatment indicated: about 20 received Ad26.COV2.S at low or high dose, single or two shots; several received placebo; per-sample allocation not given. At day 63 after the first vaccine or placebo injection, samples were drawn. Only in-frame clones appear in the TCRdb table, and some are missing; sequencing was by immunoSEQ multiplex PCR. The sample consists of about 400,000 clones, about nine tenths of them appearing once. Source: peripheral blood, taken in a trial of Ad26.COV2.S vaccine versus placebo. These receptors all come from a person between 18 and 59 years old who received the Ad26.COV2.S COVID-19 vaccine or a placebo.

On this clone itself: In the same sample, other DNA sequences code for this CDR3. The gene calls are TRBV3-1 (or the pseudogene TRBV3-2) and TRBJ1-5; D is unclear. V lost 0 bases to trimming and J lost 7 bases, with 7 bases between them. This CDR3 comprises 13 residues. The V gene's germline CDR1 is LGHDT and CDR2 YNNKEL (reference sequence). CDR3 coding DNA: TGTGCCAGCAGCCAAGATCGCGGACAGCCCCAGCATTTT. It encodes CASSQDRGQPQHF.

The chain couples TRBV18 to TRBJ2-3; 10 bases are shared with TRBD1. Trimming at V came to 4 bases and at J to 1 base, leaving 8 bases not matched to a gene. There are 17 residues in the CDR3. The germline CDR1 and CDR2 sequences are KGHSH and LQKENI. The CDR3 bases are TGTGCCAGCTCACTCCTCGAGACAGGGGGCGGCACAGATACGCAGTATTTT. This gives the protein CASSLLETGGGTDTQYF.

As concerns this clone: This specimen includes other DNA sequences encoding the same CDR3. The genes are TRBV3-1 (or the pseudogene TRBV3-2) and TRBJ1-1; D uncertain. V dropped 1 base and J dropped 6 bases, with 6 bases sitting between them. CDR1 LGHDT and CDR2 YNNKEL come from the germline V gene (reference sequence). The CDR3 has 12 residues. The CDR3 loop is CASSQGSPEAFF. The CDR3 DNA follows: TGTGCCAGCAGCCAAGGGTCCCCTGAAGCTTTCTTT.

The chain is built from TRBV7-9 and TRBJ2-7, with D uncertain. The CDR3 is made up of 11 amino acids. The germline gives CDR1 SEHNR, CDR2 FQNEAQ (reference sequence). The V end lost 5 bases, the J end lost 5 bases, and 7 bases lay between the germline ends. CDR3: CASSLSNEQYF. The CDR3 coding sequence is TGTGCCAGCAGCCTGTCCAACGAGCAGTACTTC.

In nucleotides, the CDR3 is TGTGCCAGCCGGACCAGCGGGAGAGGTAATGAGCAGTTCTTC. It is translated as CASRTSGRGNEQFF. The chain carries TRBV6-5 and TRBJ2-1; TRBD2 matches at 8 bases. There are 14 residues in the CDR3. J was trimmed by 7 bases and V by 8 bases; bases with no gene match: 10. In germline, CDR1 is MNHEY, CDR2 SVGAGI.

The rearrangement links TRBV6-2 or TRBV6-3 to TRBJ2-1; the match to TRBD2 covers 7 bases. CDR3 size: 15 residues. Per germline, CDR1 MNHEY and CDR2 SVGEGT. The trim removed 7 bases at V and 4 bases at J, leaving 10 bases unmatched. The DNA for the CDR3 is TGTGCCAGCACCCCTACGGGGGGAGGGTACAATGAGCAGTTCTTC. The encoded protein is CASTPTGGGYNEQFF.

The CDR3: CASSLEIRGGEQFF. The CDR3 DNA follows: TGTGCCAGCAGCTTAGAAATCCGCGGGGGTGAGCAGTTCTTC. The chain links TRBV11-2 to TRBJ2-1; 7 nucleotides line up with TRBD2. V was pared by 0 bases and J by 9 bases, with 5 bases of the junction left unmatched. CDR1 is SGHAT and CDR2 is FQNNGV in the germline V gene. The CDR3 is made up of 14 amino acids.

A single count supports this clone. V gene TRBV5-5 combines with J gene TRBJ1-5, with D maybe TRBD1 (6 bases). This CDR3 comprises 15 residues. V shed 2 bases and J shed 1 base, with 10 bases lying between them. CDR1 is SGHKS and CDR2 is YYEKEE in the germline V gene (reference sequence). CDR3 sequence reads: CASSFQGHSNQPQHF. The CDR3 DNA is TGTGCCAGCAGCTTCCAGGGGCACAGCAATCAGCCCCAGCATTTT.

The rearrangement links TRBV7-3 to TRBJ1-1; D may be TRBD1 (5 bases). The V and J ends lost 5 bases and 5 bases respectively, with 21 bases between them. Germline CDR1 SGHTA, CDR2 FQGTGA. CDR3 size: 16 residues. The CDR3: CASSPSRERVGTEAFF. The CDR3 DNA follows: TGTGCCAGCAGCCCCTCCAGGGAAAGGGTTGGAACTGAAGCTTTCTTT.

This chain uses TRBV6-5 with TRBJ2-7; either TRBD1 or TRBD2 may supply D (5 bases each). The CDR3 covers 13 residues. V lost 7 bases and J lost 2, with 12 bases in between. Germline CDR1 MNHEY, CDR2 SVGAGI. The CDR3 DNA sequence: TGTGCCAGCACGTCCGGGACGACCTACGAGCAGTACTTC. Translated: CASTSGTTYEQYF.

This clone came up once. This chain uses TRBV28 with TRBJ2-1; either TRBD1 or TRBD2 may supply D (5 bases each). The V and J ends lost 3 bases and 7 bases respectively, with 16 bases between them. Per germline, CDR1 MDHEN and CDR2 SYDVKM. The length of the CDR3 is 15 residues. CDR3 amino acids: CASSFSGTSRNEQFF. CDR3 in DNA: TGTGCCAGCAGTTTTTCAGGGACCTCTAGGAATGAGCAGTTCTTC.

The chain links TRBV7-9 to TRBJ1-1; D not resolved. Germline assignment: CDR1 SEHNR and CDR2 FQNEAQ (reference sequence). The length of the CDR3 is 11 residues. Trimming took off 8 bases at V and 4 bases at J, with 8 bases between the two ends. CDR3 in amino acids: CASGGGTEAFF. The DNA for the CDR3 is TGTGCCAGCGGCGGAGGCACTGAAGCTTTCTTT.

This clone was detected once. The chain combines TRBV1 with TRBJ2-7; TRBD2, the table's D call, was not compared with the DNA. TRBV1 is annotated as a pseudogene. There are 12 residues in the CDR3. The chain's CDR3 is CTSSHLSYEQYF. In DNA, the CDR3 is TGCACCAGCAGCCACCTCTCCTACGAGCAGTACTTC.

In its sample, this clone was seen once. The chain uses TRBV7-2 and TRBJ1-1; D gene ambiguous. The CDR3 sequence is 14 residues long. Per germline, CDR1 SGHTA and CDR2 FQGNSA. V was clipped by 6 bases and J by 0 bases, with 11 bases between them. The CDR3 is CASSPGSLNTEAFF. The CDR3 DNA is TGTGCCAGCAGTCCCGGGAGCCTGAACACTGAAGCTTTCTTT.

This chain uses TRBV2 with TRBJ2-7; perhaps TRBD2 as D (5 bases). CDR3 length: 13 amino acids. Germline V gene lookup returns CDR1 SNHLY and CDR2 FYNNEI. Trimming removed 8 bases from V and 2 bases from J, with 13 bases in between. The CDR3 region has the DNA TGTGCCAGCCAAGAGCGGCCCCCCTACGAGCAGTACTTC. Protein product: CASQERPPYEQYF.

This clone has more than one count but fewer than ten. CDR3 coding DNA: TGTGCCTGGCAGGGGGGACTTAACACTGAAGCTTTCTTT. Protein: CAWQGGLNTEAFF. The chain recombines TRBV30 with TRBJ1-1; TRBD1 matches 7 bases. This CDR3 is built from 13 residues. Germline V lookup: CDR1 GTSNPN, CDR2 SVGIG (reference sequence). Germline trimming cut 5 bases from V and 2 bases from J; bases unmatched to any gene: 5.

The chain couples TRBV7-3 to TRBJ2-7; TRBD1 agrees at 7 bases. The CDR3 spans 14 residues. Germline CDR1 is SGHTA and CDR2 is FQGTGA. After removal of 5 bases from V and 4 bases from J, the junction contained 8 bases not matched to a gene. DNA for the CDR3: TGTGCCAGCAGCGCCCAGGGGGATTCTTACGAGCAGTACTTC. Translated, it gives CASSAQGDSYEQYF.

This clone was found a few times. The chain couples TRBV11-3 to TRBJ2-1; D is tentatively TRBD1 or TRBD2 (6 bases each). The CDR3 sequence is 17 residues long. The germline CDR1 and CDR2 sequences are SGHNT and YENEEA. V was cut by 2 bases and J by 7 bases, with 21 bases left in between. The CDR3 nucleotides are TGTGCCAGCAGCTTAAAGCTGCGAGGACGGGGGACAAATGAGCAGTTCTTC. This sequence encodes CASSLKLRGRGTNEQFF.

On this clone: The sample holds other DNA sequences that translate to the same CDR3. V usage is TRBV6-5 and J usage is TRBJ2-7; TRBD1 matches 7 bases. The CDR3 spans 13 residues. CDR1 MNHEY and CDR2 SVGAGI come from the germline V gene. Unmatched junction bases numbered 3, after V lost 6 bases and J lost 1 base. CDR3 in amino acids: CASRRDSSYEQYF. DNA for the CDR3: TGTGCCAGCAGGAGGGACAGTTCCTACGAGCAGTACTTC.

V gene TRBV5-4 combines with J gene TRBJ2-1, with TRBD2 identical over 7 bases. Germline V gene sequence: CDR1 SGHNT, CDR2 YYREEE (reference sequence). Trimming cost V 4 bases and J 2 bases; bases outside gene matches: 9. The CDR3 runs 16 residues. CDR3 DNA: TGTGCCAGCAGCCTGATAGGAGGGAGGGCCTACAATGAGCAGTTCTTC. This sequence encodes CASSLIGGRAYNEQFF.

The chain uses TRBV4-2 and TRBJ2-3; 8 bases are shared with TRBD1. Germline V gene data show CDR1 as LGHNA and CDR2 as YNFKEQ. This CDR3 spans 15 amino acids. Trimming at V came to 0 bases and at J to 1 base, leaving 0 bases not matched to a gene. The CDR3 DNA reads TGTGCCAGCAGCCAAGAGGGACAGGGCACAGATACGCAGTATTTT. Protein: CASSQEGQGTDTQYF.

CDR3 protein: CASTANQQGYEQYF. The CDR3 DNA follows: TGTGCCAGCACCGCCAACCAACAGGGCTACGAGCAGTACTTC. The chain employs TRBV6-6 and TRBJ2-7; possible D gene TRBD1, 6 bases. V dropped 7 bases and J dropped 3 bases, with 16 bases sitting between them. CDR3 length: 14 amino acids. Germline CDR1 MNHNY, CDR2 SVGAGI (reference sequence).

The chain links TRBV9 to TRBJ2-7; a weak D match, TRBD1 (5 bases). The germline V and J ends were trimmed by 4 bases and 0 bases, with 14 bases remaining between them. The CDR3 runs to 15 residues. Looked up from germline, CDR1 is SGDLS and CDR2 is YYNGEE. The chain's CDR3 is CASSPGHTSSYEQYF. CDR3 coding DNA: TGTGCCAGCAGCCCTGGACACACGAGCTCCTACGAGCAGTACTTC.

The chain couples TRBV19 to TRBJ2-7; D is unresolved. V shed 5 bases and J shed 6 bases, with 20 bases lying between them. The CDR3 extends over 15 amino acids. The germline gives CDR1 LNHDA, CDR2 SQIVND (reference sequence). As DNA, the CDR3 is TGTGCCAGTAGTTCCCGGGTACTTATGCTTACCGAGCAGTACTTC. It translates to CASSSRVLMLTEQYF.

V usage is TRBV18 and J usage is TRBJ2-2; 9 bases line up with TRBD2. The V gene's germline CDR1 is KGHSH and CDR2 LQKENI. The length of the CDR3 is 15 residues. V lost 8 bases, J lost 3 bases, and 7 bases stayed unmatched. The CDR3 coding sequence is TGTGCCAGCCATAGCGGGAGTCTGGACACCGGGGAGCTGTTTTTT. The encoded protein is CASHSGSLDTGELFF. Supplemented by reference TRBV18 and TRBJ2-2, the full variable domain reads NAGVMQNPRHLVRRRGQEARLRCSPMKGHSHVYWYRQLPEEGLKFMVYLQKENIIDESGMPKERFSAEFPKEGPSILRIQQVVRGDSAAYFCASHSGSLDTGELFFGEGSRLTVL.

The chain uses TRBV10-3 and TRBJ2-7; 9 positions match TRBD2. The V gene's germline CDR1 is ENHRY and CDR2 SYGVKD. The CDR3 sequence is 14 residues long. The V and J ends lost 4 bases and 6 bases, in that order; junction bases with no gene match: 7. The CDR3 coding sequence is TGTGCCATCAGTGTGGCTAGCGGGAATCTCGAGCAGTACTTC. It specifies CAISVASGNLEQYF.

This clone appeared many times. V is TRBV30 and J is TRBJ1-5; D possibly corresponds to TRBD1 (5 bases). V was shortened by 8 bases and J by 5 bases, with 13 bases between the two germline ends. This CDR3 has 12 residues. From germline, CDR1 is GTSNPN and CDR2 SVGIG (reference sequence). CDR3 sequence reads: CALGRGDQPQHF. The CDR3, as DNA: TGTGCCCTCGGCCGAGGGGATCAGCCCCAGCATTTT.

The V call is TRBV18, the J call TRBJ2-3, with 7 bases identical to TRBD2. The germline gives CDR1 KGHSH, CDR2 LQKENI. The junction had 7 bases not matched to a gene; V was cut back by 3 bases and J by 1 base. CDR3 length: 16 residues. The DNA of the CDR3 is TGTGCCAGCTCACCGGGGAGGGAGAGGGGCACAGATACGCAGTATTTT. It translates to CASSPGRERGTDTQYF.

The chain joins TRBV28 to TRBJ2-7; a weak D match, TRBD2 (5 bases). Germline-derived CDR1 and CDR2 are MDHEN and SYDVKM. The CDR3 spans 15 residues. Trimming took 2 bases from V and 3 from J, leaving 14 bases between them. The CDR3 sequence: CASSLGRGPGYEQYF. DNA of the CDR3: TGTGCCAGCAGTTTAGGTCGCGGGCCGGGCTACGAGCAGTACTTC.

The genes are TRBV29-1 and TRBJ2-5; 9 nucleotides agree with TRBD1. The germline V gene has CDR1 SQVTM and CDR2 ANQGSEA. The CDR3 contains 14 residues. J was trimmed by 5 bases and V by 1 base; bases with no gene match: 5. The CDR3 loop is CSVEGGQGRETQYF. DNA of the CDR3: TGCAGCGTTGAAGGCGGACAGGGGAGGGAGACCCAGTACTTC.

Only one count was recorded for this clone. This rearrangement joins TRBV5-4 to TRBJ2-5; D possibly corresponds to TRBD2 (7 bases). The V end was cut by 3 bases, the J end by 4 bases, with 19 bases between. Germline V gives CDR1 SGHNT, CDR2 YYREEE (reference sequence). CDR3 size: 16 residues. CDR3 coding DNA: TGTGCCAGCAGCTCTCCCGCCTTAGGGGGGGGAGAGACCCAGTACTTC. Amino acids: CASSSPALGGGETQYF.

The chain combines TRBV6-6 with TRBJ2-2; D unclear. The V gene's germline CDR1 is MNHNY and CDR2 SVGAGI (reference sequence). The CDR3 contains 13 residues. The V end was cut by 3 bases, the J end by 3 bases, with 5 bases between. In DNA, the CDR3 is TGTGCCAGCAGTTATCAGGACACCGGGGAGCTGTTTTTT. Translation: CASSYQDTGELFF.